These 9 T cell receptor beta chains originate from one sample sequenced in a study of T cells after yellow fever vaccination. A single record per CDR3 protein comes from TCRdb applying MiXCR to the 5' RACE reads. The sample comprises under 600,000 distinct CDR3 sequences, less than 15% of which are singletons, and more than 12% rests with the top ten. The source material was PBMCs, sampled on the day of the yellow fever booster vaccination. The receptors originated from a man aged 25 to 40 who received the YFV17D yellow fever vaccine.

There are a few counts of this clonotype. V gene TRBV3-1 combines with J gene TRBJ1-1; no reliable D call. Between the trimmed V and J ends, which lost 4 bases and 11 bases, there was a span of 14 bases. CDR3 size: 12 residues. The germline gives CDR1 LGHDT, CDR2 YNNKEL (reference sequence). CDR3 bases: TGTGCCAGCAGCCTACCCGGCGCCCGCGCTTTCTTT. Translated: CASSLPGARAFF. Using reference TRBV3-1 and TRBJ1-1 for the parts outside the CDR3, the full variable domain is DTAVSQTPKYLVTQMGNDKSIKCEQNLGHDTMYWYKQDSKKFLKIMFSYNNKELIINETVPNRFSPKSPDKAHLNLHINSLELGDSAVYFCASSLPGARAFFGQGTRLTVV.

The sample holds many counts of this clonotype. The gene calls are TRBV21-1 and TRBJ2-7; TRBD2 is taken as the D call from the table, unchecked against the DNA. TRBV21-1 represents a pseudogene. The CDR3 runs 9 residues. The CDR3 nucleotides read TGTGCCAGCGGGCTAGCGGCAAACTTC. The encoded protein is CASGLAANF.

The gene calls are TRBV5-1 and TRBJ2-3; TRBD2 matches at 10 bases. The CDR3 is made up of 16 amino acids. The germline gives CDR1 SGHRS, CDR2 YFSETQ. V was pared by 0 bases and J by 3 bases, with 4 bases of the junction left unmatched. CDR3 in amino acids: CASSLAELAGTDTQYF. The CDR3 DNA sequence: TGCGCCAGCAGCTTGGCGGAACTAGCGGGAACAGATACGCAGTATTTT.

This clonotype has only a few counts. CDR3 sequence (DNA): TGCGCCAGCAGCTCCCGGGACAGAGCCTACGAGCAGTACTTC. Translating it yields CASSSRDRAYEQYF. The chain uses TRBV5-1 and TRBJ2-7; 7 bases are shared with TRBD1. The CDR3 has 14 residues. The ends lost 3 bases at V and 2 bases at J; junction bases unmatched: 5. Looked up from germline, CDR1 is SGHRS and CDR2 is YFSETQ.

This clonotype turned up a few times. This sequence joins TRBV14 and TRBJ2-1; 8 bases align to TRBD2. CDR3 length: 16 residues. Germline V gives CDR1 SGHDN, CDR2 FVKESK. V was pared by 4 bases and J by 2 bases, with 7 bases of the junction left unmatched. CDR3 amino acids: CASSLTGAGAYNEQFF. The CDR3 DNA follows: TGTGCCAGCAGCCTTACTGGAGCGGGGGCCTACAATGAGCAGTTCTTC.

This clonotype was found many times. CDR3 amino acids: CASRQMGDTQYF. Here the CDR3 DNA reads TGTGCCAGCAGACAGATGGGAGATACGCAGTATTTT. The V gene is TRBV12-3 or TRBV12-4, the J gene TRBJ2-3, with D hard to call. The CDR3 covers 12 residues. V lost 6 bases, J lost 5 bases, and 9 bases lay in between.

This clonotype showed up just a few times. The chain carries TRBV5-1 and TRBJ2-7, with 9 bases identical to TRBD2. The germline gives CDR1 SGHRS, CDR2 YFSETQ. Trimming took 2 bases from V and 2 from J; bases not matched to a gene: 5. The length of the CDR3 is 15 residues. The CDR3, as DNA: TGCGCCAGCAGCTTTGGTAGCGGGAGTGCCTACGAGCAGTACTTC. This encodes CASSFGSGSAYEQYF.

This clonotype has only a few counts. The chain joins TRBV7-2 to TRBJ2-1; 9 bases agree with TRBD2. The germline V gene has CDR1 SGHTA and CDR2 FQGNSA. This CDR3 spans 16 amino acids. V was clipped by 2 bases and J by 6 bases; unmatched bases: 8. CDR3 residues: CASSLTGLAPLNEQFF. The CDR3, as DNA: TGTGCCAGCAGCTTAACAGGACTAGCGCCCCTCAATGAGCAGTTCTTC.

This clonotype showed up just a few times. The V and J genes are TRBV7-9 and TRBJ2-1, with no clear D. Germline V gives CDR1 SEHNR, CDR2 FQNEAQ (reference sequence). Trimming removed 6 bases at V and 8 bases at J, with 11 bases between. The CDR3 length is 12 residues. CDR3 region: CASRDPYDEQFF. The CDR3 DNA follows: TGTGCCAGCAGGGACCCCTATGATGAGCAGTTCTTC.